This TCR beta chain stems from a study of cytomegalovirus exposure and HLA in healthy donors (dated by TCRdb to 2015 to 2018). Regarding the study in general: An earlier analysis of approximately 640 of the donors reported more than 250 Gb of sequence data and 117 million unique TCR beta sequences from roughly 200 million T cells. Every repertoire in the discovery cohort had been generated on one and the same sequencing platform. The study was designed to test whether signatures of past pathogen exposure could be identified by cataloging public T cell receptors. Among 398 genotyped donors of the cohort, an average of about 240,000 unique TCR beta nucleotide sequences were sequenced per donor, 15% to 20% of them non-productive. Among the roughly 390 genotyped donors, 75% to 90% belonged to the genetic ancestry cluster associated with self-reported Caucasian donors. A later genetic analysis used genome-wide SNP genotypes for about three fifths of the roughly 700 donors, treating that subset as a discovery cohort. Donor age, sex, ethnicity and CMV serostatus were collected together with the repertoire data. A separate validation cohort of roughly 130 different subjects was used in addition to the roughly 700-subject first cohort. The study combined high-throughput TCR immunosequencing, statistical association of individual TCRs with disease status, and machine learning to predict cytomegalovirus infection status. The study profiled the T cell repertoires of hundreds of subjects by immunosequencing and related them to cytomegalovirus serostatus. An early release that covered roughly 600 HLA-typed donors contained about 300 gigabases of sequencing data and tens of millions of unique TCR sequences. Both class I and class II loci were covered by HLA typing, at four-digit resolution. The later analysis used no new phenotypic data to find candidate immune exposures, relying instead on TCR beta sequences and their occurrence across donors. Because of strong linkage in the cohort, roughly five DR-DQ haplotypes were treated as single units for association and clustering. An earlier analysis of several hundred of the donors applied high-throughput TCR beta sequencing to assess whether each TCR beta V gene segment acted as functional or pseudogenic. To study patterns of TCR occurrence, a later analysis re-analyzed previously published TCR beta repertoires from more than 550 donors and added high-resolution HLA genotyping. The number of typed donors differed by locus: about 629-630 for A, B, C, DRB1 and DQB1; approximately 520 for DQA1; roughly 600 for DPA1; and approximately 450 for DPB1. The research as a whole found: In vitro tests confirmed that a few of the cytomegalovirus-associated TCR beta chains recognize cytomegalovirus antigens. Correlated functional status among segregating V segments might be attributable to linkage disequilibrium, but an unknown experimental factor could not be ruled out. HLA typing was unavailable for some donors at each locus, so association tests used only the typed subset. The earlier analysis of approximately 560 of the donors excluded approximately 15 rarely observed V segments, including chromosome 9 orphons, because counts were too low. Assigning TCR associations to individual alleles was difficult when HLA alleles, especially DR and DQ, strongly co-occurred. For the cohort, immune exposure information was limited to CMV serostatus. This cohort had only TCR beta chains sequenced, and the lack of alpha or paired-chain data limited which features could be detected. A further reported finding was that TCR beta sequences accurately predicted the HLA-A and HLA-B alleles for most subjects in the first cohort. A total of about 150 TCR beta chains were listed by the study as associated with cytomegalovirus. A later analysis associated 16,951 TCR beta sequences with specific HLA alleles at a false discovery rate of 0.05. In a later analysis, the rate of TCR association differed among HLA loci, with DRB1 alleles having the most associated TCRs and HLA-C alleles having the fewest. An earlier analysis of around 540 of the donors showed that most TCR beta V segments appeared in productive rearrangements either about 87% or about 30% of the time, which broadly matched IMGT annotations. A later genetic analysis associated a missense DCLRE1C variant with V-gene and J-gene trimming of TCR beta chains, and an independent cohort replicated the association. The authors suggested that the approach could potentially be generalized to other disease states and immunological phenotypes. A cluster of highly shared sequence variants was judged likely to represent a technical artifact of the sequencing pipeline. Sequencing depth was assumed to be roughly uniform across donors in the presence/absence analyses, though that assumption may not hold. A later analysis reported that several top co-occurrence clusters appeared linked to parvovirus B19, influenza, CMV and Epstein-Barr virus. In a later genetic analysis, fewer N-insertions in productive TCRs were reported among donors in an Asian-associated ancestry cluster than the approximately 710-donor mean. Most CMV-associated TCR beta chains appeared to be HLA-restricted in a later analysis, and the HLA associations seemed to be driven largely by CMV exposure. Compared with equally common non-associated chains, HLA-associated TCR beta chains in a later analysis were more clonally expanded and had lower generation probabilities. While some public TCRs were present in many individuals, most TCR sequences turned up only very rarely across donors. The classifier was reported to diagnose cytomegalovirus status with high specificity and sensitivity in both the original cohort and the validation cohort. Some IMGT-functional V segments, including TRBV6-2 and TRBV6-3, could not be told apart with the 87-base-pair reads, so those segments were excluded.

Library preparation employed the immunoSEQ multiplex PCR assay. For the multiplex PCR, a mixture combining 60 forward primers for TCR Vbeta segments and 13 reverse primers for TCR Jbeta segments was used. Amplification of the CDR3 region of rearranged TCR beta genes was performed with a multiplex PCR assay on genomic DNA. The amplified TCR beta libraries were sequenced on the Illumina HiSeq System as 87-base-pair reads. The original pipeline was this. A later analysis counted about 80 million unique TCR beta chains across the 666 repertoires, and roughly 11 million of these chains were shared by at least two donors. Raw reads were error-corrected and collapsed into unique sequences with a nearest-neighbor algorithm that merged closely related sequences to remove PCR and sequencing errors. CDR3 sequences were aligned to IMGT reference sequences to assign V, D and J gene segments. For a sequence to be retained, a match of at least six nucleotides was required to both a V gene segment and a J gene segment. A rearrangement was called productive if the CDR3 had no stop codons and remained in frame with V and J, and every other rearrangement was called non-productive. CDR3 was defined by IMGT convention, running from the second conserved V-encoded cysteine to the conserved J-encoded phenylalanine. Sequences without an unambiguous match to a single V gene segment were excluded from the earlier analysis of 500 to 700 of the donors. In an earlier analysis of several hundred of the donors, V segments were called functional above 56.7% productive rearrangements and were called segregating when the between-donor standard deviation exceeded 5%. A statistical classification framework was built for diagnosing cytomegalovirus status from the catalog of TCR beta chain sequences. In a later analysis, TCR nucleotide sequences were compared against IMGT/GENE-DB human TR gene sequences so that V and J genes could be assigned. In a later analysis, CDR3 sequences and most-parsimonious VDJ recombination scenarios were assigned using the TCRdist pipeline. In a later analysis, each TCR beta chain was defined by its CDR3 amino acid sequence together with its V-gene family, and reads lacking a unique V-gene family were excluded. A later analysis removed 500 to 650 highly shared, low-generation-probability nucleotide sequences to deal with suspected cross-contamination and a sequencing artifact. For each public chain, a later analysis derived a clonal expansion index from normalized ranks of inferred template counts within each repertoire. A later analysis computed generation probabilities with a VDJ recombination model fitted to out-of-frame rearrangements, and checked the results against IGoR. In a later analysis, hypergeometric tests were used to score TCR-TCR, TCR-HLA and TCR-CMV co-occurrence, with a repertoire-size bias correction applied to TCR pairs. False discovery rates were estimated in a later analysis by permuting HLA or CMV assignments 20 times. A later analysis grouped co-occurring TCRs with DBSCAN, adding TCRdist sequence similarity when clustering within HLA-allele-positive subsets. For co-occurrence clustering, repertoires with fewer than 30,000 or more than 120,000 public chains were excluded, along with five or six repertoires with anomalous nucleotide sharing. The immuneACCESS repertoire file appears here via TCRdb, limited to in-frame rearrangements. These files lack a portion of the clones; in checked studies, under half of the deficit traces to unresolved V genes, and the cause of the others is not known. D and trimming were read from the DNA, whereas the V and J calls and clone size are those reported in that table. The sample records around 67,000 clones, around 74% of which are singletons. Approximately 22% of the sample is taken by the ten largest.

A word on this clone: Its antigen specificity is not known. No clone much larger than this one lies a single base away; base qualities are absent.

Including the terminal cysteine and phenylalanine, the CDR3 comprises 15 residues. Only the CDR3 DNA is retained, 45 bases long and in frame from the first base. Germline trimming: 5 bases from V, 6 bases from J; junction bases outside gene matches: 6. The germline V gene gives CDR1 as MNHNS and CDR2 as SASEGT. In total, approximately 610 healthy bone marrow donors made up the cohort. All cohort members were sampled while nominally healthy, although unrecorded immune exposures were likely present. The donor was CMV seropositive and was included in the group of 270 or so seropositive cohort members. A peripheral blood sample was provided by each donor, and peripheral blood mononuclear cells were used for TCR beta sequencing. The Qiagen DNeasy Blood Extraction Kit was used to extract genomic DNA from the blood cell samples.

The TCR originated in a woman in her 30s in good health and CMV-seropositive. The rearrangement combines TRBV6-1 with TRBJ2-5, with 13 bases matching TRBD2. The sample comprised PBMCs. The nucleotide sequence reads TGTGCCAGCAGTACGGGGACTAGCGGGATCCAGACCCAGTACTTC. It translates to CASSTGTSGIQTQYF.